The 31 T cell receptor beta chains in this list originate from one sample, sequenced in a study of shared clonotypes between healthy human individuals. Measured with immunoSEQ multiplex PCR; TCRdb has only the in-frame clones, and not every one. Here the sample spans millions of clones, over 85% being singletons. Sequenced input: naive CD4+ T cells from PBMCs. The subset here: CD45RA+ positively selected. All receptors come from a man younger than 30 in good health. Some clones in this sample may be carry-over from other donors' samples.

V usage is TRBV7-8 and J usage is TRBJ2-1, with TRBD2 as a possible D gene (6 bases). From germline, CDR1 is SGHVS and CDR2 FQNEAQ. Trimming pared 5 bases from V and 7 bases from J, leaving 30 bases between. The CDR3 consists of 19 residues. CDR3 bases: TGTGCCAGCAGCCCGCTCTTTTATAGCGGCGGGGCCGGGAAAAATGAGCAGTTCTTC. Translating it yields CASSPLFYSGGAGKNEQFF.

As concerns this clone: Within the sample, other DNA sequences also encode this same CDR3. The gene calls are TRBV5-1 and TRBJ1-5; the D gene is possibly TRBD1 (6 bases). V lost 0 bases and J 5 bases, leaving 9 bases between the germline ends. The CDR3 runs to 14 residues. From germline, CDR1 is SGHRS and CDR2 YFSETQ. The CDR3 loop reads CASSLGGQYQPQHF. CDR3 DNA sequence: TGCGCCAGCAGCTTGGGCGGACAGTATCAGCCCCAGCATTTT.

This clone has only one observation. The chain is built from TRBV5-6 and TRBJ1-4, with 10 bases fitting TRBD1. V gave up 5 bases and J gave up 0 bases; unmatched junction bases: 4. The CDR3 has 16 amino acids. Germline assignment: CDR1 SGHDT and CDR2 YYEEEE. This CDR3 reads CASSRQGAATNEKLFF. CDR3 nucleotide sequence: TGTGCCAGCAGTCGACAGGGGGCGGCAACTAATGAAAAACTGTTTTTT.

V usage is TRBV11-2 and J usage is TRBJ2-1; D gene uncertain. The CDR3 spans 13 residues. Trimming took off 1 base at V and 3 bases at J, with 4 bases between the two ends. Germline V gives CDR1 SGHAT, CDR2 FQNNGV. As DNA, the CDR3 is TGTGCCAGCAGCTTAGTAGGCTACAATGAGCAGTTCTTC. Protein: CASSLVGYNEQFF.

V is TRBV28 and J is TRBJ1-2; D remains unclear. This CDR3 contains 13 residues. V shed 1 base and J shed 2 bases, with 5 bases lying between them. Germline V CDR1 and CDR2: MDHEN, SYDVKM. The CDR3 is CASSLFGNYGYTF. DNA for the CDR3: TGTGCCAGCAGTTTATTTGGCAACTATGGCTACACCTTC.

Worth noting for this clone: The same CDR3 arises from other DNA sequences in this sample as well. V and J are TRBV5-1 and TRBJ2-1, with D unresolved. Germline V gives CDR1 SGHRS, CDR2 YFSETQ. This CDR3 has 15 amino acids. V lost 0 bases to trimming and J lost 0 bases, with 7 bases between them. The CDR3 spells CASSLVGDSYNEQFF. The CDR3 DNA sequence: TGCGCCAGCAGCTTGGTCGGAGACTCCTACAATGAGCAGTTCTTC.

The chain uses TRBV5-1 and TRBJ2-5; D not resolved. The CDR3 extends over 15 amino acids. V gave up 3 bases and J gave up 5 bases, with 17 bases separating them. Germline CDR1 and CDR2: SGHRS and YFSETQ. The CDR3 nucleotides read TGCGCCAGCAGCTCCGTCGCGGTCTTCGGGGAGACCCAGTACTTC. Translated: CASSSVAVFGETQYF.

V gene TRBV6-5 combines with J gene TRBJ2-7; D ambiguous. Germline values: CDR1 MNHEY, CDR2 SVGAGI. The CDR3 has 13 residues. V was cut by 0 bases and J by 3 bases, with 6 bases left in between. In DNA, the CDR3 is TGTGCCAGCAGTTACTCGCAAGACTACGAGCAGTACTTC. Translating it yields CASSYSQDYEQYF.

V usage is TRBV7-2 and J usage is TRBJ2-1, with 11 nucleotides matching TRBD2. Looked up from germline, CDR1 is SGHTA and CDR2 is FQGNSA. The ends lost 5 bases at V and 6 bases at J; junction bases unmatched: 3. This CDR3 comprises 14 residues. CDR3 DNA: TGTGCCAGCAGCCTTAGCGGGAGGGCCAATGAGCAGTTCTTC. Translation gives CASSLSGRANEQFF.

The rearrangement uses TRBV5-1 and TRBJ1-1; possible D gene TRBD1, 6 bases. The CDR3 consists of 15 residues. Between the trimmed V and J ends, which lost 4 bases and 2 bases, there was a span of 15 bases. CDR1 SGHRS and CDR2 YFSETQ come from the germline V gene. CDR3 residues: CASSPGQLINTEAFF. The CDR3, as DNA: TGCGCCAGCAGCCCCGGACAGCTTATAAACACTGAAGCTTTCTTT.

The chain links TRBV14 to TRBJ2-1; D is unclear. Trimming cost V 0 bases and J 0 bases, with 21 bases left between them. The CDR3 loop spans 20 amino acids. CDR1 SGHDN and CDR2 FVKESK come from the germline V gene. The CDR3 spells CASSQDRDLFETSSYNEQFF. CDR3 in DNA: TGTGCCAGCAGCCAAGATCGAGATTTGTTCGAAACCAGCTCCTACAATGAGCAGTTCTTC. Full variable domain (remainder filled in from reference TRBV14 and TRBJ2-1): EAGVTQFPSHSVIEKGQTVTLRCDPISGHDNLYWYRRVMGKEIKFLLHFVKESKQDESGMPNNRFLAERTGGTYSTLKVQPAELEDSGVYFCASSQDRDLFETSSYNEQFFGPGTRLTVL.

This clone came up once. The chain combines TRBV9 with TRBJ2-1, with TRBD2 matching 9 bases. V was clipped by 0 bases and J by 8 bases; unmatched bases: 9. The CDR3 sequence is 16 residues long. Germline V gives CDR1 SGDLS, CDR2 YYNGEE. This CDR3 is CASSVGGGRAGDEQFF. CDR3 DNA sequence: TGTGCCAGCAGCGTAGGGGGCGGGAGGGCCGGCGATGAGCAGTTCTTC.

This sequence joins TRBV27 and TRBJ2-2; a weak D match, TRBD2 (5 bases). The CDR3 spans 13 residues. The V end was cut by 7 bases, the J end by 3 bases, with 9 bases between. Germline CDR1 reads MNHEY; CDR2 reads SMNVEV (reference sequence). For the CDR3, the DNA is TGTGCCAGCACGGGGTGGGACACCGGGGAGCTGTTTTTT. This codes for CASTGWDTGELFF.

The V and J genes are TRBV7-2 and TRBJ2-2; D not certain. V lost 1 base and J 9 bases, leaving 9 bases between the germline ends. Germline V CDR1 and CDR2: SGHTA, FQGNSA. CDR3 length: 13 amino acids. This CDR3 reads CASSLGLDRELFF. CDR3 nucleotide sequence: TGTGCCAGCAGCTTAGGGCTGGACCGGGAGCTGTTTTTT. Looking up the rest from reference TRBV7-2 and TRBJ2-2 gives the full variable domain: GAGVSQSPSNKVTEKGKDVELRCDPISGHTALYWYRQSLGQGLEFLIYFQGNSAPDKSGLPSDRFSAERTGGSVSTLTIQRTQQEDSAVYLCASSLGLDRELFFGEGSRLTVL.

The chain combines TRBV9 with TRBJ2-1, with TRBD2 matching over 9 bases. The CDR3 runs 16 residues. Germline V gene lookup returns CDR1 SGDLS and CDR2 YYNGEE. After removal of 4 bases from V and 5 bases from J, the junction contained 10 bases not matched to a gene. This chain's CDR3 is CASSPPSGIVNNEQFF. DNA of the CDR3: TGTGCCAGCAGCCCCCCTAGCGGGATTGTTAACAATGAGCAGTTCTTC.

This clone was recorded only once. This chain uses TRBV18 with TRBJ1-2; TRBD1 matches 8 bases. The germline V gene encodes CDR1 KGHSH and CDR2 LQKENI. V was clipped by 5 bases and J by 4 bases; unmatched bases: 12. This CDR3 has 16 amino acids. The CDR3 reads CASSGGQADVSYGYTF. The CDR3 DNA is TGTGCCAGCTCAGGGGGACAGGCTGACGTGTCCTATGGCTACACCTTC. The complete variable domain, with remaining parts taken from reference TRBV18 and TRBJ1-2, reads NAGVMQNPRHLVRRRGQEARLRCSPMKGHSHVYWYRQLPEEGLKFMVYLQKENIIDESGMPKERFSAEFPKEGPSILRIQQVVRGDSAAYFCASSGGQADVSYGYTFGSGTRLTVV.

This sequence joins TRBV7-3 and TRBJ1-2; TRBD1 aligns across 9 bases. From germline, CDR1 is SGHTA and CDR2 FQGTGA. The CDR3 runs 14 residues. After removal of 2 bases from V and 6 bases from J, the junction contained 4 bases not matched to a gene. CDR3 nucleotides: TGTGCCAGCAGCTTAGGGGGACAGGGAGATGGCTACACCTTC. Protein sequence: CASSLGGQGDGYTF.

V is TRBV12-5 and J is TRBJ2-2; D remains ambiguous. Germline V gene lookup returns CDR1 LGHNT and CDR2 FRNRAP. Trimming left V 8 bases short and J 0 bases short, with 7 bases between. CDR3 size: 13 residues. This CDR3 is CASSDPNTGELFF. The CDR3 DNA reads TGTGCTAGTAGTGACCCGAACACCGGGGAGCTGTTTTTT.

The V call is TRBV2, the J call TRBJ2-6; no firm D call. The CDR3 covers 13 residues. Trimming took off 6 bases at V and 3 bases at J, with 6 bases between the two ends. Germline CDR1 reads SNHLY; CDR2 reads FYNNEI. This chain's CDR3 is CASSSYGANVLTF. CDR3 bases: TGTGCCAGCAGCTCGTATGGGGCCAACGTCCTGACTTTC.

The V and J genes are TRBV5-6 and TRBJ2-5; 10 bases fit TRBD2. Germline V gene sequence: CDR1 SGHDT, CDR2 YYEEEE. The CDR3 runs to 17 residues. V dropped 4 bases and J dropped 5; count of bases not matched to a gene: 14. The DNA of the CDR3 is TGTGCCAGCAGCCTCAACTCGGCTAGCGGGAGATACGAGACCCAGTACTTC. Translating it yields CASSLNSASGRYETQYF.

The V call is TRBV2, the J call TRBJ1-6; a possible D gene is TRBD1 (5 bases). V dropped 2 bases and J dropped 10 bases, with 6 bases sitting between them. The CDR3 is 12 amino acids. Germline CDR1 is SNHLY and CDR2 is FYNNEI. CDR3 bases: TGTGCCAGCAGTGAAAGGGGATCACCCCTCCACTTT. It is translated as CASSERGSPLHF.

The rearrangement links TRBV27 to TRBJ2-1; a possible D gene is TRBD2 (5 bases). Germline V gene data show CDR1 as MNHEY and CDR2 as SMNVEV (reference sequence). V lost 5 bases and J lost 5, with 10 bases in between. CDR3 size: 13 residues. The CDR3 nucleotides read TGTGCCAGCAGTGGAAAGGGAGACAATGAGCAGTTCTTC. Translating gives CASSGKGDNEQFF.

This clone was seen a single time. The CDR3 loop is CASSRLAGGANEQFF. The CDR3 DNA follows: TGTGCCAGCAGCCGACTAGCGGGAGGGGCCAATGAGCAGTTCTTC. The chain employs TRBV11-1 and TRBJ2-1; 14 bases agree with TRBD2. The germline V gene has CDR1 SGHAT and CDR2 FQDESV (reference sequence). The J segment lost 6 bases and the V segment lost 5 bases, leaving 3 bases of the junction unmatched. The CDR3 is 15 residues long.

The J gene is TRBJ2-7, the V gene TRBV15, with 11 bases aligning to TRBD2. V shed 0 bases, J shed 4 bases, and the junction held 20 bases outside the gene matches. The CDR3 contains 21 residues. Per germline, CDR1 LNHNV and CDR2 YYDKDF (reference sequence). The CDR3 loop reads CATSRDVSVLAGGSLRYEQYF. CDR3 nucleotide sequence: TGTGCCACCAGCAGAGATGTCTCGGTTCTAGCGGGAGGTTCCCTCCGATACGAGCAGTACTTC. Supplemented by reference TRBV15 and TRBJ2-7, the full variable domain reads DAMVIQNPRYQVTQFGKPVTLSCSQTLNHNVMYWYQQKSSQAPKLLFHYYDKDFNNEADTPDNFQSRRPNTSFCFLDIRSPGLGDTAMYLCATSRDVSVLAGGSLRYEQYFGPGTRLTVT.

The chain recombines TRBV19 with TRBJ1-4; D might be TRBD1 (5 bases). This CDR3 contains 15 residues. The V end lost 5 bases, the J end lost 2 bases, and 12 bases lay between the germline ends. CDR1 LNHDA and CDR2 SQIVND come from the germline V gene (reference sequence). The CDR3 DNA reads TGTGCCAGTAGTCAGGGTTTTACGACTAATGAAAAACTGTTTTTT. Translated: CASSQGFTTNEKLFF.

V is TRBV5-8 and J is TRBJ1-2, with 7 bases identical to TRBD1. This CDR3 comprises 15 residues. The germline gives CDR1 SGHTS, CDR2 YDEGEE. The trim removed 2 bases at V and 5 bases at J, leaving 9 bases unmatched. Here the CDR3 reads CASSLRDRARYGYTF. In DNA, the CDR3 is TGTGCCAGCAGCTTAAGAGACAGGGCGCGGTATGGCTACACCTTC.

The rearrangement links TRBV28 to TRBJ2-7; 8 bases fit TRBD1. The ends lost 6 bases at V and 2 bases at J; junction bases unmatched: 3. Germline V CDR1 and CDR2: MDHEN, SYDVKM. The CDR3 extends over 13 amino acids. The CDR3 region has the DNA TGTGCCAGCAGCTGGACAGGGCCCTACGAGCAGTACTTC. Residues: CASSWTGPYEQYF.

This chain uses TRBV5-5 with TRBJ2-3; 10 bases line up with TRBD1. In germline, CDR1 is SGHKS, CDR2 YYEKEE (reference sequence). The CDR3 length is 16 residues. The junction had 7 bases not matched to a gene; V was cut back by 4 bases and J by 2 bases. In DNA form, the CDR3 reads TGTGCCAGCAGCCGGGGACAGGGGATTATCACAGATACGCAGTATTTT. Amino acids: CASSRGQGIITDTQYF.

The genes are TRBV2 and TRBJ1-2; 8 nucleotides match TRBD1. In germline, CDR1 is SNHLY, CDR2 FYNNEI. The ends lost 7 bases at V and 4 bases at J; junction bases unmatched: 11. This CDR3 region has 15 residues. The CDR3: CASTPDVGTGYGYTF. The CDR3 DNA sequence: TGTGCCAGCACCCCCGATGTTGGGACAGGCTATGGCTACACCTTC.

The chain recombines TRBV19 with TRBJ2-3, with TRBD2 matching over 11 bases. This CDR3 region has 19 residues. Looked up from germline, CDR1 is LNHDA and CDR2 is SQIVND (reference sequence). V gave up 5 bases and J gave up 2 bases; unmatched junction bases: 15. The CDR3 sequence: CASSRIGTSGSDITDTQYF. As DNA, the CDR3 is TGTGCCAGTAGTCGGATCGGGACTAGCGGTTCTGATATCACAGATACGCAGTATTTT.

The CDR3 bases are TGTGCCAGCAGCTCGGGAGTATCCTACGGTCAGCCCCAGCATTTT. Encoded protein: CASSSGVSYGQPQHF. The chain recombines TRBV7-2 with TRBJ1-5; D is ambiguous. Deletions cut 4 bases from V and 6 bases from J, with 16 bases between. This CDR3 region has 15 residues. CDR1 is SGHTA and CDR2 is FQGNSA in the germline V gene.